Presented here are 2 T cell receptor beta chains from one specimen sequenced in a study of cytomegalovirus exposure and HLA in healthy donors. Primers: 60 Vbeta forward and 13 Jbeta reverse. Only in-frame clones appear in the TCRdb table, and some are missing; sequencing was by immunoSEQ multiplex PCR. This table has more than 200,000 clones, around three quarters appearing once. Sequences were obtained from PBMCs. These receptors were collected from a man in his forties in good health and CMV-seronegative.

The CDR3 sequence is CASSYSADRGRGEQYF. The CDR3 nucleotides are TGTGCCAGCAGTTACTCTGCGGATAGGGGCAGGGGCGAGCAGTACTTC. The rearrangement links TRBV6-5 to TRBJ2-7; D possibly corresponds to TRBD1 (6 bases). Between the trimmed V and J ends, which lost 0 bases and 6 bases, there was a span of 18 bases. This CDR3 contains 16 residues. Germline V gene lookup returns CDR1 MNHEY and CDR2 SVGAGI.

The chain couples TRBV19 to TRBJ2-1, with TRBD2 matching 8 bases. The CDR3 covers 15 residues. V was clipped by 5 bases and J by 8 bases; unmatched bases: 11. Germline V gene sequence: CDR1 LNHDA, CDR2 SQIVND (reference sequence). CDR3 protein: CASSLREVPRDEQFF. CDR3 sequence (DNA): TGTGCCAGTAGTCTGCGGGAGGTCCCCCGAGATGAGCAGTTCTTC.